The T cell receptor beta chain described here comes from a study of blood T cell repertoires in COVID-19. Study as a whole: Donors in the United States, Italy and Spain gave samples during acute or convalescent COVID-19.

Enrollees, about 18 to 95 years old, lived in 24 US areas. Here immunoSEQ multiplex PCR was the method, and the copy in TCRdb shows in-frame clones only, minus some. The table lists under 500,000 clones, about 85% of them singletons. The CDR3 spans 16 residues. CDR1 MGHRA and CDR2 YSYEKL come from the germline V gene. Trimming took 0 bases from V and 5 from J, leaving 16 bases between them. The sequence was obtained from a woman in her late teens or twenties with acute COVID-19. The sample comprised PBMCs or T cells enriched from blood (not recorded which). The genes are TRBV4-1 and TRBJ1-2; no clear D. The CDR3 DNA reads TGCGCCAGCAGCCAAGAAGAGGCCGGCGGAGGGTATGGCTACACCTTC. It yields the protein CASSQEEAGGGYGYTF.